Below are 23 T cell receptor beta chains sequenced from a single sample in a study of T cell changes during pregnancy in multiple sclerosis. Profiling relied on immunoSEQ multiplex PCR, and the TCRdb table lists in-frame clones only, not all of them. The table records roughly 93,000 clones, approximately 90% of them present only once. The sample here was peripheral blood, taken before pregnancy. The source of these receptors is a female donor with multiple sclerosis, enrolled in a pregnancy study.

This chain joins TRBV15 and TRBJ2-7, with D possibly TRBD2 on 5 matching bases. V lost 0 bases and J 5 bases, leaving 11 bases between the germline ends. The germline V gene has CDR1 LNHNV and CDR2 YYDKDF (reference sequence). This CDR3 has 14 amino acids. The CDR3 coding sequence is TGTGCCACCAGCAGAGATCCCGGGGTCCACGAGCAGTACTTC. Amino acids: CATSRDPGVHEQYF.

The V call is TRBV28, the J call TRBJ2-7, with D possibly TRBD2 on 5 matching bases. The CDR3 has 15 amino acids. V lost 3 bases to trimming and J lost 1 base, with 13 bases between them. Germline CDR1 is MDHEN and CDR2 is SYDVKM. CDR3 region: CASSLSGLVSYEQYF. The CDR3 bases are TGTGCCAGCAGTTTGAGCGGACTTGTTTCCTACGAGCAGTACTTC.

The chain combines TRBV5-8 with TRBJ2-7; 8 bases match TRBD1. J lost 3 bases, V lost 4 bases, and 12 bases had no gene match. This CDR3 comprises 16 residues. The germline CDR1 and CDR2 sequences are SGHTS and YDEGEE. CDR3 residues: CASSLQIGTGGYEQYF. The CDR3 DNA reads as TGTGCCAGCAGCCTCCAAATCGGGACAGGAGGCTACGAGCAGTACTTC.

The chain carries TRBV27 and TRBJ2-1; D perhaps matches TRBD2 (6 bases). This CDR3 is 17 amino acids long. Trimming pared 6 bases from V and 9 bases from J, leaving 27 bases between. CDR1 MNHEY and CDR2 SMNVEV come from the germline V gene (reference sequence). Written as DNA, the CDR3 is TGTGCCAGCAGCCGACCCCCGGAGGGGTGGGGTGTCGGTGAGCAGTTCTTC. Translation: CASSRPPEGWGVGEQFF.

This chain connects TRBV5-6 to TRBJ1-3, with D possibly TRBD1 on 5 matching bases. This CDR3 comprises 16 residues. Trimming left V 2 bases short and J 4 bases short, with 16 bases between. Germline CDR1 reads SGHDT; CDR2 reads YYEEEE. The DNA of the CDR3 is TGTGCCAGCAGCTTCCTTCAGCAGGGAGGAGGAAACACCATATATTTT. Translation gives CASSFLQQGGGNTIYF.

V is TRBV7-9 and J is TRBJ2-1, with D possibly matching TRBD1 (6 bases). The CDR3 has 16 amino acids. Trimming took off 5 bases at V and 0 bases at J, with 14 bases between the two ends. Germline V gives CDR1 SEHNR, CDR2 FQNEAQ (reference sequence). The CDR3 region is CASSPGVLSSYNEQFF. The CDR3 DNA sequence: TGTGCCAGCAGCCCAGGGGTCCTATCCTCCTACAATGAGCAGTTCTTC. Full variable domain (missing parts from reference TRBV7-9 and TRBJ2-1): DTGVSQNPRHKITKRGQNVTFRCDPISEHNRLYWYRQTLGQGPEFLTYFQNEAQLEKSRLLSDRFSAERPKGSFSTLEIQRTEQGDSAMYLCASSPGVLSSYNEQFFGPGTRLTVL.

The chain employs TRBV5-6 and TRBJ1-1, with a possible D match to TRBD1 (5 bases). The CDR3 loop spans 15 amino acids. Germline V lookup: CDR1 SGHDT, CDR2 YYEEEE. Trimming cost V 4 bases and J 4 bases, with 17 bases left between them. The CDR3 spells CASSPAGLSGTEAFF. In DNA, the CDR3 is TGTGCCAGCAGCCCGGCGGGGCTCTCAGGCACTGAAGCTTTCTTT.

The chain combines TRBV5-5 with TRBJ2-7; the match to TRBD1 covers 8 bases. The CDR3 has 16 residues. After removal of 0 bases from V and 4 bases from J, the junction contained 9 bases not matched to a gene. Per germline, CDR1 SGHKS and CDR2 YYEKEE (reference sequence). CDR3 sequence reads: CASSLAVDRGHYEQYF. In DNA form, the CDR3 reads TGTGCCAGCAGCTTGGCCGTCGACAGGGGACATTACGAGCAGTACTTC.

The rearrangement uses TRBV9 and TRBJ2-7, with TRBD2 identical over 8 bases. J was trimmed by 6 bases and V by 5 bases; bases with no gene match: 13. The CDR3 is 15 residues long. Germline-derived CDR1 and CDR2 are SGDLS and YYNGEE. The CDR3 DNA sequence: TGTGCCAGCAGTACGGGGACTAGTCTCGCCTCCGAGCAGTACTTC. It codes for CASSTGTSLASEQYF.

This clone has a handful of counts. The chain combines TRBV2 with TRBJ1-1, with a tentative D call TRBD1 (6 bases). The CDR3 sequence is 15 residues long. The V and J ends lost 1 base and 2 bases respectively, with 11 bases between them. Germline values: CDR1 SNHLY, CDR2 FYNNEI. CDR3: CASSEGGRGNTEAFF. CDR3 coding DNA: TGTGCCAGCAGTGAAGGGGGCAGGGGAAACACTGAAGCTTTCTTT. Looking up the rest from reference TRBV2 and TRBJ1-1 gives the full variable domain: EPEVTQTPSHQVTQMGQEVILRCVPISNHLYFYWYRQILGQKVEFLVSFYNNEISEKSEIFDDQFSVERPDGSNFTLKIRSTKLEDSAMYFCASSEGGRGNTEAFFGQGTRLTVV.

This clone showed up just once. The rearrangement uses TRBV6-5 and TRBJ2-7; 10 nucleotides line up with TRBD1. The V segment lost 4 bases and the J segment 0 bases; nucleotides outside the gene matches: 6. The CDR3 spans 16 residues. CDR1 MNHEY and CDR2 SVGAGI come from the germline V gene. CDR3 coding DNA: TGTGCCAGCAGTTTGTCCCGGGACAGGGGCTCCTACGAGCAGTACTTC. Encoded protein: CASSLSRDRGSYEQYF.

This chain connects TRBV2 to TRBJ2-1, with 8 bases fitting TRBD1. The CDR3 sequence is 15 residues long. Germline CDR1 SNHLY, CDR2 FYNNEI. The ends lost 4 bases at V and 9 bases at J; junction bases unmatched: 11. CDR3 region: CASSVQGVGSSEQFF. The CDR3 coding sequence is TGTGCCAGCAGTGTACAGGGGGTCGGGTCAAGTGAGCAGTTCTTC.

The V gene is TRBV5-8, the J gene TRBJ2-7, with TRBD1 matching 7 bases. V trimming: 0 bases; J trimming: 5 bases; junction bases outside the gene matches: 2. CDR3 size: 13 residues. CDR1 is SGHTS, CDR2 YDEGEE, per germline. The CDR3 protein is CASSLGQGNEQYF. The CDR3 DNA sequence: TGTGCCAGCAGCTTGGGACAGGGCAACGAGCAGTACTTC.

The chain combines TRBV5-1 with TRBJ1-1; D is perhaps TRBD1 (6 bases). Trimming left V 9 bases short and J 1 base short, with 13 bases between. The CDR3 has 13 amino acids. The germline gives CDR1 SGHRS, CDR2 YFSETQ. CDR3 protein: CATSAGANTEAFF. The CDR3, as DNA: TGCGCCACCTCCGCGGGGGCGAACACTGAAGCTTTCTTT.

This chain links TRBV7-9 with TRBJ2-7; D perhaps matches TRBD2 (6 bases). Germline V gene lookup returns CDR1 SEHNR and CDR2 FQNEAQ (reference sequence). V was trimmed by 5 bases and J by 7 bases, leaving 21 bases between them. This CDR3 has 15 residues. CDR3 residues: CASSHRDSGIGEQYF. The CDR3 DNA is TGTGCCAGCAGCCACCGGGACTCCGGAATTGGTGAGCAGTACTTC.

J is TRBJ2-7 and V is TRBV7-8; 9 positions match TRBD1. The CDR3 has 13 amino acids. Germline V gene lookup returns CDR1 SGHVS and CDR2 FQNEAQ. With 5 bases clipped from V and 3 bases from J, the junction kept 2 bases outside the gene matches. CDR3 protein: CASSPDRGYEQYF. CDR3 nucleotide sequence: TGTGCCAGCAGCCCGGACAGGGGCTACGAGCAGTACTTC.

V is TRBV27 and J is TRBJ2-3; 10 nucleotides match TRBD2. The CDR3 extends over 18 amino acids. V dropped 7 bases and J dropped 0; count of bases not matched to a gene: 13. Per the germline V gene, CDR1 is MNHEY and CDR2 is SMNVEV (reference sequence). The CDR3 spells CASTRGSGRSVSTDTQYF. DNA for the CDR3: TGTGCCAGCACCCGAGGTAGCGGGAGGAGTGTTAGCACAGATACGCAGTATTTT.

The genes are TRBV15 and TRBJ2-5; D remains ambiguous. Germline CDR1 LNHNV, CDR2 YYDKDF (reference sequence). Between the trimmed V and J ends, which lost 7 bases and 7 bases, there was a span of 13 bases. This CDR3 contains 12 residues. CDR3 DNA: TGTGCCACCACGGAAGGCCGAGGGACCCAGTACTTC. This codes for CATTEGRGTQYF.

This chain uses TRBV28 with TRBJ1-2, with a possible D match to TRBD1 (6 bases). The CDR3 totals 17 residues. CDR1 is MDHEN, CDR2 SYDVKM, per germline. Trimming shortened V by 3 bases and J by 0 bases, and 17 bases separated the two germline ends. The CDR3 bases are TGTGCCAGCAGTTTCCACTATAACAGGGCCTCTAACTATGGCTACACCTTC. Amino acid sequence: CASSFHYNRASNYGYTF.

The V call is TRBV2, the J call TRBJ2-5; D is uncertain. Between the trimmed V and J ends, which lost 6 bases and 6 bases, there was a span of 11 bases. CDR3 size: 12 residues. Per the germline V gene, CDR1 is SNHLY and CDR2 is FYNNEI. This CDR3 reads CASRPPEKTQYF. CDR3 in DNA: TGTGCCAGCAGGCCCCCTGAGAAGACCCAGTACTTC.

This sequence joins TRBV13 and TRBJ1-6, with 8 nucleotides matching TRBD1. V gave up 6 bases and J gave up 10 bases; unmatched junction bases: 11. The germline V gene encodes CDR1 PRHDT and CDR2 FYEKMQ (reference sequence). The CDR3 sequence is 15 residues long. The CDR3 here is CASRLQAGGRSPLHF. The CDR3 nucleotides read TGTGCCAGCAGACTCCAGGCAGGGGGCCGGTCACCCCTCCACTTT.

The CDR3 sequence is CASSLVTVALSYNEQFF. CDR3 sequence (DNA): TGTGCCAGCAGCCTAGTGACTGTAGCCCTCTCCTACAATGAGCAGTTCTTC. V usage is TRBV7-9 and J usage is TRBJ2-1; D gene uncertain. The CDR3 is 17 amino acids. Deletions cut 5 bases from V and 0 bases from J, with 17 bases between. Germline-derived CDR1 and CDR2 are SEHNR and FQNEAQ (reference sequence).

This clone was seen just once. This chain links TRBV2 with TRBJ1-2; 8 positions match TRBD1. Germline CDR1 is SNHLY and CDR2 is FYNNEI. The CDR3 loop spans 16 amino acids. V dropped 5 bases and J dropped 8; count of bases not matched to a gene: 16. CDR3 residues: CASSPPRGQGKGGYTF. The CDR3 coding sequence is TGTGCCAGCAGTCCTCCAAGAGGACAGGGAAAAGGGGGCTACACCTTC.